This passage covers 27 T cell receptor beta chains from one sample sequenced in a study of blood T cell repertoires in COVID-19. Assay used: immunoSEQ multiplex PCR; TCRdb lists only in-frame clones, some missing. Among over 450,000 clones listed, 85% to 90% were seen once. Sequencing was carried out using peripheral blood. These receptors all stem from a woman in her 50s with COVID-19, enrolled during active disease.

This sequence joins TRBV27 and TRBJ1-1; 8 nucleotides align to TRBD1. Per germline, CDR1 MNHEY and CDR2 SMNVEV (reference sequence). Unmatched junction bases numbered 11, after V lost 5 bases and J lost 6 bases. CDR3 size: 15 residues. The CDR3 DNA is TGTGCCAGCAGTACTCGGACAGGGTTAAAGGCTGAAGCTTTCTTT. This encodes CASSTRTGLKAEAFF.

The chain links TRBV9 to TRBJ2-5, with 8 bases aligning to TRBD2. Losses at the gene ends were 1 base for V and 5 bases for J; bases not matched to a gene: 10. Germline CDR1 is SGDLS and CDR2 is YYNGEE. The CDR3 spans 16 residues. CDR3 nucleotides: TGTGCCAGCAGCGTAACCGGGACTAGTAGGGGTGAGACCCAGTACTTC. Residues: CASSVTGTSRGETQYF. The complete variable domain, with remaining parts taken from reference TRBV9 and TRBJ2-5, reads DSGVTQTPKHLITATGQRVTLRCSPRSGDLSVYWYQQSLDQGLQFLIQYYNGEERAKGNILERFSAQQFPDLHSELNLSSLELGDSALYFCASSVTGTSRGETQYFGPGTRLLVL.

The genes are TRBV12-5 and TRBJ2-2; 7 bases match TRBD1. Germline loops: CDR1 LGHNT, CDR2 FRNRAP. This CDR3 region has 13 residues. The junction had 4 bases not matched to a gene; V was cut back by 6 bases and J by 6 bases. This chain's CDR3 is CASGYTGAGELFF. Written as DNA, the CDR3 is TGTGCTAGTGGCTACACAGGGGCCGGGGAGCTGTTTTTT.

The V and J genes are TRBV29-1 and TRBJ2-3; the match to TRBD1 covers 8 bases. The CDR3 has 11 amino acids. The V gene end was trimmed by 3 bases and the J gene end by 9 bases; junction bases not matched to a gene: 2. Germline V gene lookup returns CDR1 SQVTM and CDR2 ANQGSEA. The CDR3 region is CSVDRDRTQYF. The CDR3 coding sequence is TGCAGCGTTGATCGGGACAGGACGCAGTATTTT.

Written as DNA, the CDR3 is TGTGCTAGTGGTTTGATAGCCTCTTACTATAGCAATCAGCCCCAGCATTTT. The encoded protein is CASGLIASYYSNQPQHF. The chain recombines TRBV12-5 with TRBJ1-5; D unresolved. Deletions cut 2 bases from V and 0 bases from J, with 14 bases between. Germline CDR1 LGHNT, CDR2 FRNRAP. This CDR3 region has 17 residues.

This clone was seen at least ten times. In DNA form, the CDR3 reads TGTGCCAGCAGCTCGCCCAGTGATGGCTACACCTTC. Translation: CASSSPSDGYTF. The genes are TRBV7-9 and TRBJ1-2; D not certain. The CDR3 is 12 residues long. Trimming pared 4 bases from V and 6 bases from J, leaving 9 bases between. Germline CDR1 reads SEHNR; CDR2 reads FQNEAQ (reference sequence).

This clone was seen only a few times. The V call is TRBV14, the J call TRBJ1-1, with D maybe TRBD1 (6 bases). Germline V CDR1 and CDR2: SGHDN, FVKESK. The V end was cut by 4 bases, the J end by 4 bases, with 16 bases between. This CDR3 contains 15 residues. CDR3 residues: CASSPLGQGSTEAFF. CDR3 DNA sequence: TGTGCCAGCAGCCCCCTCGGGCAGGGGAGCACTGAAGCTTTCTTT.

This clone was observed a handful of times. V is TRBV5-1 and J is TRBJ2-1; TRBD1 aligns across 7 bases. The CDR3 contains 15 residues. Looked up from germline, CDR1 is SGHRS and CDR2 is YFSETQ. The V gene end was trimmed by 2 bases and the J gene end by 2 bases; junction bases not matched to a gene: 4. DNA of the CDR3: TGCGCCAGCAGCTTCGACAGGGTACCCTACAATGAGCAGTTCTTC. It encodes CASSFDRVPYNEQFF.

The chain couples TRBV7-9 to TRBJ1-2; TRBD1 aligns across 12 bases. V trimming: 5 bases; J trimming: 5 bases; junction bases outside the gene matches: 6. The CDR3 is made up of 15 amino acids. CDR1 SEHNR and CDR2 FQNEAQ come from the germline V gene (reference sequence). CDR3 loop: CASSAWDRGQYGYTF. As DNA, the CDR3 is TGTGCCAGCAGCGCCTGGGACAGGGGGCAATATGGCTACACCTTC.

This clone was seen only a few times. The V call is TRBV4-2, the J call TRBJ1-3, with 7 bases that match TRBD1. CDR3 size: 15 residues. Trimming cost V 4 bases and J 4 bases; bases outside gene matches: 7. CDR1 LGHNA and CDR2 YNFKEQ come from the germline V gene. The CDR3: CASSPNRGAGNTIYF. The CDR3 region has the DNA TGTGCCAGCAGCCCCAACAGGGGAGCCGGAAACACCATATATTTT.

In its sample, this clone was seen a few times. The chain is built from TRBV19 and TRBJ2-7; 11 bases line up with TRBD1. Looked up from germline, CDR1 is LNHDA and CDR2 is SQIVND (reference sequence). The CDR3 extends over 13 amino acids. V was clipped by 3 bases and J by 9 bases; unmatched bases: 4. CDR3 in DNA: TGTGCCAGTAGTATCGGACAGGGGGCAGGGCAGTACTTC. This sequence encodes CASSIGQGAGQYF.

The V gene is TRBV11-2, the J gene TRBJ2-3; TRBD2 agrees at 15 bases. From germline, CDR1 is SGHAT and CDR2 FQNNGV. The CDR3 covers 16 residues. Losses at the gene ends were 1 base for V and 10 bases for J; bases not matched to a gene: 6. In DNA, the CDR3 is TGTGCCAGCAGCTTAGGCGGGACTAGCGGGGGGACTGCGCAGTATTTT. Encoded protein: CASSLGGTSGGTAQYF. The full variable domain, with the rest looked up from reference TRBV11-2 and TRBJ2-3, is EAGVAQSPRYKIIEKRQSVAFWCNPISGHATLYWYQQILGQGPKLLIQFQNNGVVDDSQLPKDRFSAERLKGVDSTLKIQPAKLEDSAVYLCASSLGGTSGGTAQYFGPGTRLTVL.

V usage is TRBV5-1 and J usage is TRBJ1-2; tentatively, D is TRBD1 (6 bases). Per germline, CDR1 SGHRS and CDR2 YFSETQ. This CDR3 spans 15 amino acids. Deletions cut 0 bases from V and 4 bases from J, with 13 bases between. CDR3 in amino acids: CASSLVAGDLYGYTF. In nucleotides, the CDR3 is TGCGCCAGCAGCTTGGTGGCAGGGGACCTCTATGGCTACACCTTC.

The chain carries TRBV5-4 and TRBJ1-1, with D maybe TRBD1 (6 bases). Germline lookup yields CDR1 SGHNT and CDR2 YYREEE (reference sequence). The length of the CDR3 is 14 residues. The germline V and J ends were trimmed by 6 bases and 5 bases, with 17 bases remaining between them. DNA of the CDR3: TGTGCCAGCACACTTCAAGGGGGAGGGACTGAAGCTTTCTTT. This gives the protein CASTLQGGGTEAFF.

This chain connects TRBV7-2 to TRBJ2-7, with 9 bases fitting TRBD2. CDR3 length equals 16 residues. In germline, CDR1 is SGHTA, CDR2 FQGNSA. After removal of 3 bases from V and 2 bases from J, the junction contained 8 bases not matched to a gene. The CDR3 sequence: CASSLSSAGGTYEQYF. CDR3 nucleotide sequence: TGTGCCAGCAGCTTGAGTTCAGCGGGGGGCACCTACGAGCAGTACTTC.

J is TRBJ2-3 and V is TRBV3-1 (or the pseudogene TRBV3-2); D is possibly TRBD2 (6 bases). This CDR3 comprises 13 residues. The germline V and J ends were trimmed by 10 bases and 4 bases, with 15 bases remaining between them. CDR1 and CDR2 from the germline V gene are LGHDT and YNNKEL (reference sequence). The CDR3 DNA sequence: TGTGCCACTTCGACTAGAGCCGCAGATACGCAGTATTTT. Protein product: CATSTRAADTQYF.

This clone was seen just once. This chain connects TRBV15 to TRBJ1-2, with D tentatively TRBD1 (6 bases). V was shortened by 0 bases and J by 4 bases, with 9 bases between the two germline ends. CDR3 size: 14 residues. Germline loops: CDR1 LNHNV, CDR2 YYDKDF (reference sequence). The DNA for the CDR3 is TGTGCCACCAGCAGAGAGGACAGCATCTATGGCTACACCTTC. Protein: CATSREDSIYGYTF.

The chain joins TRBV7-9 to TRBJ1-5; tentatively, D is TRBD1 (5 bases). The CDR3 is made up of 18 amino acids. Trimming took 1 base from V and 0 from J, leaving 16 bases between them. The V gene's germline CDR1 is SEHNR and CDR2 FQNEAQ (reference sequence). The CDR3 protein is CASSLEWGMSNSNQPQHF. The CDR3 DNA sequence: TGTGCCAGCAGCTTAGAGTGGGGCATGAGTAATAGCAATCAGCCCCAGCATTTT. The variable domain in full, completed from reference TRBV7-9 and TRBJ1-5, reads DTGVSQNPRHKITKRGQNVTFRCDPISEHNRLYWYRQTLGQGPEFLTYFQNEAQLEKSRLLSDRFSAERPKGSFSTLEIQRTEQGDSAMYLCASSLEWGMSNSNQPQHFGDGTRLSIL.

The chain employs TRBV7-9 and TRBJ2-1, with TRBD2 matching 8 bases. V lost 3 bases, J lost 4 bases, and 14 bases stayed unmatched. CDR1 is SEHNR, CDR2 FQNEAQ, per germline (reference sequence). The CDR3 runs 18 residues. The CDR3 reads CASSFLRTYGGVYNEQFF. In DNA, the CDR3 is TGTGCCAGCAGCTTCCTTAGGACCTACGGGGGGGTTTACAATGAGCAGTTCTTC.

This clone has a handful of counts. The rearrangement uses TRBV24-1 and TRBJ1-5, with 7 nucleotides matching TRBD1. This CDR3 comprises 14 residues. V was pared by 3 bases and J by 5 bases, with 3 bases of the junction left unmatched. Per germline, CDR1 KGHDR and CDR2 SFDVKD. The CDR3 reads CATSDVGQYQPQHF. The CDR3 region has the DNA TGTGCCACCAGTGATGTGGGACAGTATCAGCCCCAGCATTTT.

Comments on this clone: Different DNA sequences within this sample yield the same CDR3. CDR3 nucleotide sequence: TGCGCCAGCAGCTTGGGAGGAGGCAATCAGCCCCAGCATTTT. It is translated as CASSLGGGNQPQHF. The rearrangement uses TRBV5-1 and TRBJ1-5; no clear D gene. The V end was cut by 0 bases, the J end by 2 bases, with 6 bases between. Germline CDR1 SGHRS, CDR2 YFSETQ. The CDR3 sequence is 14 residues long.

This sequence joins TRBV2 and TRBJ1-6; D ambiguous. Germline V gives CDR1 SNHLY, CDR2 FYNNEI. V was cut by 7 bases and J by 6 bases, with 4 bases left in between. CDR3 size: 11 residues. In DNA, the CDR3 is TGTGCCAGCAATAGTAATTCACCCCTCCACTTT. This encodes CASNSNSPLHF.

V gene TRBV15 combines with J gene TRBJ1-2; TRBD1 aligns across 8 bases. V lost 5 bases to trimming and J lost 6 bases; unmatched junction nucleotides: 5. The CDR3 spans 13 residues. The V gene's germline CDR1 is LNHNV and CDR2 YYDKDF (reference sequence). The CDR3 region is CATSASQGDGYTF. DNA for the CDR3: TGTGCCACCAGCGCTTCACAGGGGGATGGCTACACCTTC.

The chain recombines TRBV20-1 with TRBJ1-4; 10 bases map to TRBD1. There are 15 residues in the CDR3. V shed 3 bases, J shed 5 bases, and the junction held 6 bases outside the gene matches. The germline gives CDR1 DFQATT, CDR2 SNEGSKA (reference sequence). The CDR3 DNA is TGCAGTGCTAGTCCCGGGACAGGGGCGAATGAAAAACTGTTTTTT. As protein: CSASPGTGANEKLFF.

V gene TRBV3-1 (or the pseudogene TRBV3-2) combines with J gene TRBJ1-1; 9 nucleotides agree with TRBD1. Trimming cost V 4 bases and J 1 base; bases outside gene matches: 7. This CDR3 has 16 residues. CDR1 LGHDT and CDR2 YNNKEL come from the germline V gene (reference sequence). This chain's CDR3 is CASSLSGTGTNTEAFF. In DNA form, the CDR3 reads TGTGCCAGCAGCCTTTCCGGGACAGGGACGAACACTGAAGCTTTCTTT.

This rearrangement joins TRBV11-3 to TRBJ2-1, with TRBD2 as a possible D gene (6 bases). This CDR3 region has 14 residues. CDR1 and CDR2 from the germline V gene are SGHNT and YENEEA. Between the trimmed V and J ends, which lost 6 bases and 7 bases, there was a span of 16 bases. CDR3 DNA sequence: TGTGCCAGCAGTCACGGGGGAGTCGGGAATGAGCAGTTCTTC. Translation: CASSHGGVGNEQFF.

The table lists this clone with a count of one. The chain joins TRBV5-1 to TRBJ2-1; 9 bases are a match to TRBD1. The CDR3 has 15 residues. Looked up from germline, CDR1 is SGHRS and CDR2 is YFSETQ. With 3 bases clipped from V and 8 bases from J, the junction kept 9 bases outside the gene matches. The CDR3 nucleotides read TGCGCCAGCAGCTCCACCGGGACAGGGTACGATGAGCAGTTCTTC. It translates to CASSSTGTGYDEQFF.